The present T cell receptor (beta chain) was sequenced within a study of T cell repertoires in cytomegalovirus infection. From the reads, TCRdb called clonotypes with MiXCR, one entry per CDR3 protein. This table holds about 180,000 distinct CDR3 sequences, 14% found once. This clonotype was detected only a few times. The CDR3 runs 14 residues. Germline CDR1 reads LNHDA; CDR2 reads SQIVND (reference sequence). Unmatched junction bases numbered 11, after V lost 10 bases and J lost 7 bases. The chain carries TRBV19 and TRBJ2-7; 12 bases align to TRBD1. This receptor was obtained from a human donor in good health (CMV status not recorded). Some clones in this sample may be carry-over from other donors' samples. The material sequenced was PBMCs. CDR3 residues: CATPQGQGAREQYF. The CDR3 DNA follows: TGTGCCACCCCTCAGGGACAGGGGGCGAGGGAGCAGTACTTC.